This is a list of T cell receptor beta chains from one sample in a study of T cells in Graves' hyperthyroidism and ophthalmopathy. Via MiXCR, TCRdb re-called the multiplex PCR reads, giving one row per CDR3 protein. The table has hundreds of thousands of distinct CDR3 sequences, approximately 14% seen once. The sequencing sample was made of blood. Every receptor here comes from a woman aged 45-60 years with Graves' ophthalmopathy. The CDR3 runs from the conserved cysteine through the conserved F or W. D genes are given only for firm matches. Clone size is stated in some rows and not others, as once, few, many or a class when expanded.

cdr3_nt: TGTGCCAGCAGCATAAATCGGGAGGGCCGGTACGAGCAGTACTTC; cdr3_aa: CASSINREGRYEQYF; clone_size: many; j_call: TRBJ2-7; d_call: TRBD2; v_call: TRBV7-6
cdr3_nt: TGTGCCAGCAGGGACAGGGCCCCTGGGGGAGACCAGTACTTC; cdr3_aa: CASRDRAPGGDQYF; clone_size: .; j_call: TRBJ2-5; d_call: TRBD1; v_call: TRBV2
cdr3_nt: TGTGCCAGCAGTAAGCAGGGGGCTCTTGGCTACACCTTC; cdr3_aa: CASSKQGALGYTF; clone_size: .; j_call: TRBJ1-2; d_call: TRBD1; v_call: TRBV28
cdr3_nt: TGTGCCATCAGTGCGGGCAGGGAGAATTCACCCCTCCACTTT; cdr3_aa: CAISAGRENSPLHF; clone_size: few; j_call: TRBJ1-6; d_call: .; v_call: TRBV10-3
cdr3_nt: TGTGCCAGCAGCCAAGGACAGATGAACACTGAAGCTTTCTTT; cdr3_aa: CASSQGQMNTEAFF; clone_size: many; j_call: TRBJ1-1; d_call: .; v_call: TRBV4-2
cdr3_nt: TGCGCCAGCAGTCTTGAGACTAGCGGGGGCTACGAGCAGTACTTC; cdr3_aa: CASSLETSGGYEQYF; clone_size: .; j_call: TRBJ2-7; d_call: TRBD2; v_call: TRBV4-3
cdr3_nt: TGTGCCACCAGCAGAGGAAAAGGGCAGGGGGGGAACACTGAAGCTTTCTTT; cdr3_aa: CATSRGKGQGGNTEAFF; clone_size: .; j_call: TRBJ1-1; d_call: TRBD1; v_call: TRBV15
cdr3_nt: TGTGCCAGCAGCTACGCGGGGGATAATTCACCCCTCCACTTT; cdr3_aa: CASSYAGDNSPLHF; clone_size: .; j_call: TRBJ1-6; d_call: .; v_call: TRBV27
cdr3_nt: TGTGCCAGCAGCCAGGGTGGCAGTATCACTGAAGCTTTCTTT; cdr3_aa: CASSQGGSITEAFF; clone_size: few; j_call: TRBJ1-1; d_call: .; v_call: TRBV11-2
cdr3_nt: TGTGCCTGGAGCGATAGGACAGGGAGCAATCAGCCCCAGCATTTT; cdr3_aa: CAWSDRTGSNQPQHF; clone_size: many; j_call: TRBJ1-5; d_call: TRBD1; v_call: TRBV30
cdr3_nt: TGCGCCAGCAGCTTGCAGGGGGGGACCACTGAAGCTTTCTTT; cdr3_aa: CASSLQGGTTEAFF; clone_size: many; j_call: TRBJ1-1; d_call: TRBD1; v_call: TRBV5-1
cdr3_nt: TGTGCCAGCAGTTTATCCAGGGCTTACCAAGAGACCCAGTACTTC; cdr3_aa: CASSLSRAYQETQYF; clone_size: many; j_call: TRBJ2-5; d_call: .; v_call: TRBV27
cdr3_nt: TGTGCCAGCAGTTACAAGATTGCGGCAGGGAGGGATAGCAATCAGCCCCAGCATTTT; cdr3_aa: CASSYKIAAGRDSNQPQHF; clone_size: many; j_call: TRBJ1-5; d_call: .; v_call: TRBV6-2/TRBV6-3
cdr3_nt: TGCAGTGCTAGATTGGACAGGGTACTTACGCAGTATTTT; cdr3_aa: CSARLDRVLTQYF; clone_size: many; j_call: TRBJ2-3; d_call: TRBD1; v_call: TRBV20-1
cdr3_nt: TGTGCCAGTAGTGACCCGGGACAATACACCGGGGAGCTGTTTTTT; cdr3_aa: CASSDPGQYTGELFF; clone_size: .; j_call: TRBJ2-2; d_call: .; v_call: TRBV19
cdr3_nt: TGTGCCACCAGCAGAGAGCCGGCGGGTAATGAAAAACTGTTTTTT; cdr3_aa: CATSREPAGNEKLFF; clone_size: .; j_call: TRBJ1-4; d_call: .; v_call: TRBV15
cdr3_nt: TGTGCCAGCAGTTTTTCTCCAGAGGACAATGAGCAGTTCTTC; cdr3_aa: CASSFSPEDNEQFF; clone_size: .; j_call: TRBJ2-1; d_call: .; v_call: TRBV27
cdr3_nt: TGTGCCAGCAGTTACTCGAGAGCTGTAGAGGGGGGCACCGGGGAGCTGTTTTTT; cdr3_aa: CASSYSRAVEGGTGELFF; clone_size: .; j_call: TRBJ2-2; d_call: .; v_call: TRBV6-5
cdr3_nt: TGTGCCATCAGTGTTCAACAGGCGGGGGGCAGCTCCTACAATGAGCAGTTCTTC; cdr3_aa: CAISVQQAGGSSYNEQFF; clone_size: many; j_call: TRBJ2-1; d_call: TRBD2; v_call: TRBV10-3
cdr3_nt: TGTGCCAGCAGTTCTCAAACCAGGGGTGCCCTCTACGAGCAGTACTTC; cdr3_aa: CASSSQTRGALYEQYF; clone_size: few; j_call: TRBJ2-7; d_call: .; v_call: TRBV28
cdr3_nt: TGTGCCAGCAGCTTCGGACTAGCGGCCACAGATACGCAGTATTTT; cdr3_aa: CASSFGLAATDTQYF; clone_size: many; j_call: TRBJ2-3; d_call: TRBD2; v_call: TRBV7-8
cdr3_nt: TGTGCCAGCAGCACCCTAGCGGGGGGGCTTCAAGAGACCCAGTACTTC; cdr3_aa: CASSTLAGGLQETQYF; clone_size: many; j_call: TRBJ2-5; d_call: TRBD2; v_call: TRBV5-8
cdr3_nt: TGCAGTGCTTTCGGACAGGGAAGCTACAATGAGCAGTTCTTC; cdr3_aa: CSAFGQGSYNEQFF; clone_size: many; j_call: TRBJ2-1; d_call: TRBD1; v_call: TRBV20-1
cdr3_nt: TGCAGTGCGGAACGACAGCCCCAAGAGACCCAGTACTTC; cdr3_aa: CSAERQPQETQYF; clone_size: many; j_call: TRBJ2-5; d_call: .; v_call: TRBV20-1
cdr3_nt: TGTGCCAGCACCGACCGACAGCCGGGAGAGACCCAGTACTTC; cdr3_aa: CASTDRQPGETQYF; clone_size: many; j_call: TRBJ2-5; d_call: .; v_call: TRBV28
cdr3_nt: TGTGCCAGCAGTCCACGGGACATCTACGAGCAGTACTTC; cdr3_aa: CASSPRDIYEQYF; clone_size: many; j_call: TRBJ2-7; d_call: .; v_call: TRBV12-3/TRBV12-4
cdr3_nt: TGTGCCTGGAGTACCTCTCCCGACAGGGAAAGCACAGATACGCAGTATTTT; cdr3_aa: CAWSTSPDRESTDTQYF; clone_size: many; j_call: TRBJ2-3; d_call: TRBD1; v_call: TRBV30
cdr3_nt: TGCAGTGCTAGAGGCGGGAGAACAGGCTCCACAGATACGCAGTATTTT; cdr3_aa: CSARGGRTGSTDTQYF; clone_size: .; j_call: TRBJ2-3; d_call: TRBD2; v_call: TRBV20-1
cdr3_nt: TGCGCCAGCAGTTTGGACAGGGGCTCCTATGGCTACACCTTC; cdr3_aa: CASSLDRGSYGYTF; clone_size: many; j_call: TRBJ1-2; d_call: TRBD1; v_call: TRBV5-1
cdr3_nt: TGTGCCAGCAGTTTAAAATACCAAGAGACCCAGTACTTC; cdr3_aa: CASSLKYQETQYF; clone_size: many; j_call: TRBJ2-5; d_call: .; v_call: TRBV28
cdr3_nt: TGTGCTAGTGGTTTGGCCACCAGTAGCGGGAGAAGTGAGCAGTTCTTC; cdr3_aa: CASGLATSSGRSEQFF; clone_size: .; j_call: TRBJ2-1; d_call: TRBD2; v_call: TRBV12-5
cdr3_nt: TGCAGCGTTGAAGATCGAAAAGGGGGCAATGGCTACACCTTC; cdr3_aa: CSVEDRKGGNGYTF; clone_size: many; j_call: TRBJ1-2; d_call: TRBD1; v_call: TRBV29-1
cdr3_nt: TGTGCCACCAGTGTTGCTGGGGGCAATCAGCCCCAGCATTTT; cdr3_aa: CATSVAGGNQPQHF; clone_size: .; j_call: TRBJ1-5; d_call: .; v_call: TRBV24-1
cdr3_nt: TGTGCCAGCAGCACGGGAAATGGGAGGGAGCGCACAGATACGCAGTATTTT; cdr3_aa: CASSTGNGRERTDTQYF; clone_size: .; j_call: TRBJ2-3; d_call: TRBD2; v_call: TRBV5-1
cdr3_nt: TGTGCCAGCAGTCCCCGGGTGGGGGTCTACACCTTC; cdr3_aa: CASSPRVGVYTF; clone_size: .; j_call: TRBJ1-2; d_call: .; v_call: TRBV12-3/TRBV12-4
cdr3_nt: TGCAGTGCTCCAGAGGGGTCGGGACGAGGGCGGGACAATGAGCAGTTCTTC; cdr3_aa: CSAPEGSGRGRDNEQFF; clone_size: .; j_call: TRBJ2-1; d_call: .; v_call: TRBV20-1
cdr3_nt: TGTGCCAGCAGTACCGGGACAGGGGCCCCCTACGAGCAGTACTTC; cdr3_aa: CASSTGTGAPYEQYF; clone_size: many; j_call: TRBJ2-7; d_call: TRBD1; v_call: TRBV28
cdr3_nt: TGCAGTGCTACCAAGCGGGAGAATGGCGAGCAGTACTTC; cdr3_aa: CSATKRENGEQYF; clone_size: many; j_call: TRBJ2-7; d_call: TRBD2; v_call: TRBV20-1
cdr3_nt: TGTGCCAGTAGTATAGGCCGGGGCCGGCTTAATGGCTACACCTTC; cdr3_aa: CASSIGRGRLNGYTF; clone_size: .; j_call: TRBJ1-2; d_call: .; v_call: TRBV19
cdr3_nt: TGTGCCAGCAGCCAAATACAGGGGGCGGGGGAAGCTTTCTTT; cdr3_aa: CASSQIQGAGEAFF; clone_size: few; j_call: TRBJ1-1; d_call: TRBD1; v_call: TRBV3-1
cdr3_nt: TGCGCCAGCAGCTCCTGGGACAGTGGCTACGAGCAGTACTTC; cdr3_aa: CASSSWDSGYEQYF; clone_size: many; j_call: TRBJ2-7; d_call: TRBD1; v_call: TRBV5-1
cdr3_nt: TGTGCCACCGGGACAGGATACTCCTACGAGCAGTACTTC; cdr3_aa: CATGTGYSYEQYF; clone_size: few; j_call: TRBJ2-7; d_call: TRBD1; v_call: TRBV19
cdr3_nt: TGTGCCACCCTACGGGGAAGGGTCCACGAGCAGTACTTC; cdr3_aa: CATLRGRVHEQYF; clone_size: few; j_call: TRBJ2-7; d_call: .; v_call: TRBV6-2/TRBV6-3
cdr3_nt: TGTGCCAGCAGCCAAGGACTAGCGGGAGATGATACGCAGTATTTT; cdr3_aa: CASSQGLAGDDTQYF; clone_size: many; j_call: TRBJ2-3; d_call: TRBD2; v_call: TRBV7-3
cdr3_nt: TGCAGTGCTAGGAGCCGACTAGCTGACTACAATGAGCAGTTCTTC; cdr3_aa: CSARSRLADYNEQFF; clone_size: many; j_call: TRBJ2-1; d_call: TRBD2; v_call: TRBV20-1
cdr3_nt: TGTGCCAGCAGTTACTCGATGGGACACCTCACCAAGTTGAACACTGAAGCTTTCTTT; cdr3_aa: CASSYSMGHLTKLNTEAFF; clone_size: many; j_call: TRBJ1-1; d_call: .; v_call: TRBV6-5
cdr3_nt: TGTGCCTGGAACCGCGCGAGGACTAGCGGAGACACAGATACGCAGTATTTT; cdr3_aa: CAWNRARTSGDTDTQYF; clone_size: .; j_call: TRBJ2-3; d_call: TRBD2; v_call: TRBV30
cdr3_nt: TGTGCCAGCAGCCGAGGACAGGGGCGCCGCTACGAGCAGTACTTC; cdr3_aa: CASSRGQGRRYEQYF; clone_size: few; j_call: TRBJ2-7; d_call: TRBD1; v_call: TRBV6-1
cdr3_nt: TGTGCCAGCTCACCGAACTTCGGCTATGGCTACACCTTC; cdr3_aa: CASSPNFGYGYTF; clone_size: few; j_call: TRBJ1-2; d_call: .; v_call: TRBV18
cdr3_nt: TGTGCCACCGGACCCGACAGCTCCTACAATGAGCAGTTCTTC; cdr3_aa: CATGPDSSYNEQFF; clone_size: many; j_call: TRBJ2-1; d_call: .; v_call: TRBV24-1
cdr3_nt: TGTGCCAGCGGGATTTTGTATAATTCACCCCTCCACTTT; cdr3_aa: CASGILYNSPLHF; clone_size: .; j_call: TRBJ1-6; d_call: .; v_call: TRBV10-3
cdr3_nt: TGTGCCAGCAGCTTTACAGGGCCAGTTTTCAATGAGCAGTTCTTC; cdr3_aa: CASSFTGPVFNEQFF; clone_size: few; j_call: TRBJ2-1; d_call: .; v_call: TRBV7-3
cdr3_nt: TGTGCCAGCAGGGTACTAGCGGGAGGTGCCGGGGAGCTGTTTTTT; cdr3_aa: CASRVLAGGAGELFF; clone_size: many; j_call: TRBJ2-2; d_call: TRBD2; v_call: TRBV3-1
cdr3_nt: TGTGCCAGCAGTGATACAGCGGGGACCTACAATGAGCAGTTCTTC; cdr3_aa: CASSDTAGTYNEQFF; clone_size: few; j_call: TRBJ2-1; d_call: TRBD2; v_call: TRBV6-4
cdr3_nt: TGTGCCAGTAGCGGGACTAGCGACACCGGGGAGCTGTTTTTT; cdr3_aa: CASSGTSDTGELFF; clone_size: .; j_call: TRBJ2-2; d_call: TRBD2; v_call: TRBV7-2
cdr3_nt: TGTGCCAGCAGCTCCCCAGCCCCGGACAGCAACTATGGCTACACCTTC; cdr3_aa: CASSSPAPDSNYGYTF; clone_size: many; j_call: TRBJ1-2; d_call: .; v_call: TRBV11-2
cdr3_nt: TGTGCCAGCAGCATCGAGCGGGTAGCGGGAGATTTTCTAGCGAGTGAGCAGTTCTTC; cdr3_aa: CASSIERVAGDFLASEQFF; clone_size: many; j_call: TRBJ2-1; d_call: TRBD2; v_call: TRBV7-9
cdr3_nt: TGTGCCACCAGTGATTCCGCAGGGGGAAGCTACGAGCAGTACTTC; cdr3_aa: CATSDSAGGSYEQYF; clone_size: .; j_call: TRBJ2-7; d_call: TRBD1; v_call: TRBV24-1